Sequencing of this T cell receptor beta chain was carried out in a study of blood T cell repertoires in COVID-19. Study information: PBMCs, B-cell-depleted T cells, or T cells were the source of the cDNA or gDNA that made up the material.

The method was immunoSEQ multiplex PCR; TCRdb's version includes in-frame clones alone and lacks a portion of them. The table shows under 500,000 clones, with 70% to 90% occurring only once. Germline assignment: CDR1 SGDLS and CDR2 YYNGEE. The CDR3 has 17 residues. V shed 0 bases and J 8 bases; nucleotides not matched to a gene: 10. The sequencing sample was made of PBMCs or T cells enriched from blood (not recorded which). The receptor's source is a young woman with acute COVID-19. V is TRBV9 and J is TRBJ1-6, with TRBD1 identical over 8 bases. CDR3 amino acids: CASSVAPAGGRDSPLHF. CDR3 DNA sequence: TGTGCCAGCAGCGTAGCCCCCGCAGGGGGCAGGGATTCACCCCTCCACTTT. The full variable domain, with the rest looked up from reference TRBV9 and TRBJ1-6, is DSGVTQTPKHLITATGQRVTLRCSPRSGDLSVYWYQQSLDQGLQFLIQYYNGEERAKGNILERFSAQQFPDLHSELNLSSLELGDSALYFCASSVAPAGGRDSPLHFGNGTRLTVT.